Below are 11 T cell receptor beta chains sequenced from a single sample in a study of patients and donors after allogeneic stem cell transplantation (dated by TCRdb to between 2020 and 2021). The library was prepared using RT-PCR. The listed sequencing device is NextSeq 550. TCRdb reprocessing: public reads trimmed at Q25 with fastp, clones called with MiXCR, in-frame beta chains kept. Every entry covers one CDR3 protein and lists the most common genes and DNA from its rows. This sample is represented by 150,000 to 250,000 distinct CDR3 sequences; around two fifths of them were singletons. Approximately 30% of the sample is in the top ten clones. Sequences were obtained from blood, either unsorted or a sorted T cell fraction (not recorded which). These receptor sequences come from a human donor who was either an allogeneic HSCT recipient or a stem cell or donor lymphocyte infusion donor (not recorded which). It is not recorded whose cells these are; they may come from a transplant donor.

The chain employs TRBV7-3 and TRBJ2-2; tentative D call: TRBD1 (6 bases). Trimming shortened V by 6 bases and J by 1 base, and 9 bases separated the two germline ends. The CDR3 is made up of 14 amino acids. The V gene's germline CDR1 is SGHTA and CDR2 FQGTGA. CDR3 nucleotide sequence: TGTGCCAGCAGACAGGGCAGGAACACCGGGGAGCTGTTTTTT. Encoded protein: CASRQGRNTGELFF.

This clonotype was counted only a few times. V usage is TRBV5-1 and J usage is TRBJ2-1; tentative D call: TRBD2 (6 bases). V was pared by 3 bases and J by 8 bases, with 12 bases between. Per germline, CDR1 SGHRS and CDR2 YFSETQ. CDR3 length: 13 amino acids. The CDR3 sequence: CASSSRDFDEQFF. The CDR3 DNA is TGCGCCAGCAGCTCACGGGACTTTGATGAGCAGTTCTTC.

This clonotype was found a few times. The rearrangement uses TRBV5-1 and TRBJ2-5, with D possibly matching TRBD1 (5 bases). Trimming left V 4 bases short and J 1 base short, with 11 bases between. Germline CDR1 SGHRS, CDR2 YFSETQ. The CDR3 loop spans 14 amino acids. The DNA for the CDR3 is TGCGCCAGCAGCCTAGAGACAGTCCAAGAGACCCAGTACTTC. Protein: CASSLETVQETQYF.

This clonotype has a handful of counts. V and J are TRBV12-3 or TRBV12-4 and TRBJ2-1; 15 nucleotides align to TRBD2. The ends lost 3 bases at V and 8 bases at J; junction bases unmatched: 8. The CDR3 totals 17 residues. CDR3 DNA: TGTGCCAGCAGTTTCCCGGGACTAGCGGGAGGATTCGATGAGCAGTTCTTC. Translating it yields CASSFPGLAGGFDEQFF.

This chain connects TRBV6-5 to TRBJ1-2; 7 positions match TRBD1. The CDR3 is 14 amino acids. V lost 2 bases to trimming and J lost 6 bases; unmatched junction nucleotides: 6. In germline, CDR1 is MNHEY, CDR2 SVGAGI. The CDR3 DNA is TGTGCCAGCAGTTACACGGGGACAGTTAATGGCTACACCTTC. Protein product: CASSYTGTVNGYTF.

This chain connects TRBV20-1 to TRBJ1-3, with unresolved D. V lost 3 bases and J 4 bases, leaving 4 bases between the germline ends. Looked up from germline, CDR1 is DFQATT and CDR2 is SNEGSKA (reference sequence). The CDR3 loop spans 11 amino acids. CDR3 loop: CSARTGNTIYF. The CDR3 bases are TGCAGTGCTAGGACAGGAAACACCATATATTTT.

V is TRBV7-2 and J is TRBJ2-1; D perhaps matches TRBD2 (6 bases). Germline values: CDR1 SGHTA, CDR2 FQGNSA. V was pared by 4 bases and J by 10 bases, with 11 bases between. CDR3 length: 12 amino acids. The CDR3 bases are TGTGCCAGCAGCTGGGGGGACTGGGAGCAGTTCTTC. It yields the protein CASSWGDWEQFF.

The chain is built from TRBV5-1 and TRBJ2-2, with 9 bases lining up with TRBD1. V lost 4 bases, J lost 3 bases, and 1 base stayed unmatched. This CDR3 region has 14 residues. Germline CDR1 and CDR2: SGHRS and YFSETQ. In DNA form, the CDR3 reads TGCGCCAGCAGCCGGACAGGGGACACCGGGGAGCTGTTTTTT. Its protein is CASSRTGDTGELFF.

V gene TRBV5-1 combines with J gene TRBJ2-1; 12 bases fit TRBD2. Germline-derived CDR1 and CDR2 are SGHRS and YFSETQ. This CDR3 comprises 16 residues. V dropped 5 bases and J dropped 4; count of bases not matched to a gene: 7. DNA of the CDR3: TGCGCCAGCAGAATTCCGGGACTAGCGGGTTACAATGAGCAGTTCTTC. Protein sequence: CASRIPGLAGYNEQFF.

V and J are TRBV7-3 and TRBJ2-3; 9 bases fit TRBD1. CDR1 SGHTA and CDR2 FQGTGA come from the germline V gene. The CDR3 is made up of 14 amino acids. The J segment lost 6 bases and the V segment lost 5 bases, leaving 6 bases of the junction unmatched. CDR3 in DNA: TGTGCCAGCAGCCCGGGACAGGGTGGGGATACGCAGTATTTT. Translated, it gives CASSPGQGGDTQYF.

This clonotype showed up just a few times. The V call is TRBV3-1, the J call TRBJ2-4; a weak D match, TRBD1 (8 bases). The germline V and J ends were trimmed by 4 bases and 3 bases, with 13 bases remaining between them. This CDR3 is built from 15 residues. Germline assignment: CDR1 LGHDT and CDR2 YNNKEL (reference sequence). The CDR3 protein is CASSLQGEGKNIQYF. DNA of the CDR3: TGTGCCAGCAGCCTACAGGGGGAGGGCAAAAACATTCAGTACTTC.